This TCR beta chain appears in the sequencing data of a study of regulatory T cells in long-lasting Graves disease. Overall study findings and caveats: Persistent cases favored TRBV28, TRBJ1-2 and TRBJ2-5.

TCR beta libraries were built with iRepertoire HTBI primers and Arm-PCR of CDR3 regions. TCRdb used MiXCR to reprocess the multiplex PCR reads, holding one entry per CDR3 protein. The data show about 560,000 distinct CDR3 sequences, around 15% seen once. Germline CDR1 SGHTA, CDR2 FQGTGA. CDR3 length: 15 residues. V lost 5 bases to trimming and J lost 6 bases, with 14 bases between them. Notes on this clonotype: The antigen is unknown.

Time point in this sample: newly diagnosed GD, antithyroid drugs for less than 3 months. After RNA was extracted from PBMCs, the TCR library was made from it. Patients all came to the study from an endocrinology department in Xi'an, China. In addition, the sample was reused for a study of T cells in Graves' hyperthyroidism and ophthalmopathy. From that paper: Blood also held most thyroid clonotypes expanded beyond 0.001. Patients with ophthalmopathy were separated from those with stable hyperthyroidism by a 13 V-J model.

The sequence was collected from a man aged 18 to 30 with Graves disease. The gene calls are TRBV7-3 and TRBJ1-6, with D tentatively TRBD1 (5 bases). Sequencing used peripheral blood mononuclear cells (PBMCs), obtained at new diagnosis, from a patient treated with antithyroid drugs. CDR3 amino acids: CASSGGDGRNSPLHF. The CDR3 nucleotides are TGTGCCAGCAGCGGCGGGGACGGTCGTAATTCACCCCTCCACTTT.